This is a list of T cell receptor beta chains from one sample in a study of blood T cells in healthy people across ages. TCRdb reprocessed the 5' RACE reads via MiXCR and lists one record per CDR3 protein. In the table there are over 700,000 distinct CDR3 sequences, more than 20% of which are singletons. These sequences were also reported in another study, on T cells of mothers and their children.

The sample comprised blood. The source is a boy younger than 18 in good health. CDR3s include the opening cysteine and the closing phenylalanine or tryptophan. The D gene is left open where the match is weak. Some rows mark clone size as missing; the rest say once, few, many or name a class of expanded clone.

clone_size j_call d_call v_call cdr3_length cdr3_aa cdr3_nt
few TRBJ2-3 - TRBV3-1 16 CASSPRLGQIADTQYF TGTGCCAGCAGCCCCCGATTAGGTCAGATCGCCGATACGCAGTATTTT
few TRBJ2-1 - TRBV29-1 14 CSAAKDPNYNEQFF TGCAGCGCCGCAAAAGACCCTAATTACAATGAGCAGTTCTTC
- TRBJ2-5 TRBD2 TRBV7-2 15 CASSFRGGAQETQYF TGTGCCAGCAGCTTCCGCGGGGGGGCACAAGAGACCCAGTACTTC
few TRBJ2-7 - TRBV9 14 CASSVGGSNYEQYF TGTGCCAGCAGCGTAGGAGGGTCCAACTACGAGCAGTACTTC
few TRBJ2-7 - TRBV2 14 CASSERRARGEQYF TGTGCCAGCAGTGAACGACGGGCCCGCGGCGAGCAGTACTTC
few TRBJ2-7 - TRBV5-6 15 CASSLDRRSGYEQYF TGTGCCAGCAGCTTGGACAGGCGGAGCGGCTACGAGCAGTACTTC
- TRBJ2-3 - TRBV12-3/TRBV12-4 15 CASSLRTSDTDTQYF TGTGCCAGCAGTTTGAGGACAAGCGACACAGATACGCAGTATTTT
few TRBJ1-1 - TRBV14 16 CASSQNQLTGIGAAFF TGTGCCAGCAGCCAAAATCAACTTACAGGAATTGGGGCTGCTTTCTTT
- TRBJ2-1 TRBD1 TRBV12-3/TRBV12-4 14 CASRSGQGYNEQFF TGTGCCAGCAGGTCGGGACAGGGCTACAATGAGCAGTTCTTC
few TRBJ2-1 TRBD2 TRBV7-2 15 CASSSRLAAYNEQFF TGTGCCAGCAGCTCCAGACTAGCGGCCTACAATGAGCAGTTCTTC
- TRBJ2-7 - TRBV12-3/TRBV12-4 15 CASSFYPGGRHEQYF TGTGCCAGCAGTTTCTACCCAGGGGGGAGGCACGAGCAGTACTTC
few TRBJ2-1 TRBD1 TRBV7-3 13 CASSQDRVDEQFF TGTGCCAGCAGTCAGGACAGGGTAGATGAGCAGTTCTTC
- TRBJ1-1 - TRBV29-1 14 CSVEGGPKNTEAFF TGCAGCGTTGAAGGGGGACCCAAGAACACTGAAGCTTTCTTT
few TRBJ2-1 - TRBV4-1 19 CASSQVVGGWESLYNEQFF TGCGCCAGCAGCCAAGTAGTGGGTGGGTGGGAGTCCCTTTACAATGAGCAGTTCTTC
few TRBJ2-2 - TRBV12-5 16 CASGLVWGLLTGELFF TGTGCTAGTGGTTTGGTATGGGGGCTTCTCACCGGGGAGCTGTTTTTT
few TRBJ2-5 - TRBV12-3/TRBV12-4 14 CASNRWGYRETQYF TGTGCCAGCAACCGCTGGGGGTACCGCGAGACCCAGTACTTC
few TRBJ2-3 TRBD1 TRBV24-1 15 CATSDSDRVGDTQYF TGTGCCACCAGTGATTCCGACAGGGTGGGAGATACGCAGTATTTT
- TRBJ1-4 - TRBV6-5 14 CASSRAGFDEKLFF TGTGCCAGCAGCCGTGCGGGGTTTGATGAAAAACTGTTTTTT
- TRBJ2-1 - TRBV7-9 15 CASSLVRGSYNEQFF TGTGCCAGCAGCTTAGTACGAGGCTCCTACAATGAGCAGTTCTTC
few TRBJ2-3 - TRBV7-3 14 CASSLTGGRDTQYF TGTGCCAGCAGCTTAACGGGCGGGCGGGATACGCAGTATTTT
- TRBJ2-1 TRBD1 TRBV3-1 17 CASSQGQQGARYNEQFF TGTGCCAGCAGCCAGGGTCAACAGGGGGCGCGCTACAATGAGCAGTTCTTC
- TRBJ1-5 - TRBV5-6 14 CASSFFGSNQPQHF TGTGCCAGCAGCTTTTTCGGTAGCAATCAGCCCCAGCATTTT
- TRBJ2-5 TRBD2 TRBV29-1 14 CSVKFLTSEETQYF TGCAGCGTTAAATTCCTAACTAGCGAAGAGACCCAGTACTTC
- TRBJ2-1 - TRBV12-3/TRBV12-4 15 CASRAERVNYNEQFF TGTGCCAGCAGAGCTGAGCGAGTCAATTACAATGAGCAGTTCTTC
once TRBJ2-3 TRBD2 TRBV20-1 15 CSASLAGVSTDTQYF TGCAGTGCTTCCCTAGCGGGAGTTTCCACAGATACGCAGTATTTT
few TRBJ2-7 TRBD2 TRBV10-3 13 CAISASGGYEQYF TGTGCCATCAGTGCGAGCGGGGGATACGAGCAGTACTTC
few TRBJ2-1 TRBD2 TRBV20-1 15 CSARPLSGGENEQFF TGCAGTGCTAGACCCTTGAGCGGGGGGGAAAATGAGCAGTTCTTC
- TRBJ2-7 - TRBV20-1 15 CSARDRHLSSYEQYF TGCAGTGCTAGAGATCGACACCTAAGCTCCTACGAGCAGTACTTC
few TRBJ2-2 - TRBV2 13 CASHQGVTGELFF TGTGCCAGCCACCAAGGGGTCACCGGGGAGCTGTTTTTT
- TRBJ2-1 - TRBV14 16 CASSQLLASSYNEQFF TGTGCCAGCAGCCAACTGCTAGCCTCCTCCTACAATGAGCAGTTCTTC
few TRBJ2-7 - TRBV13 13 CASSLWSGDEQYF TGTGCCAGCAGCTTATGGTCAGGCGACGAGCAGTACTTC
few TRBJ2-2 - TRBV5-1 15 CASSPRDFNTGELFF TGCGCCAGCAGCCCCCGGGACTTCAACACCGGGGAGCTGTTTTTT
few TRBJ2-3 TRBD2 TRBV7-2 13 CASGGLAADTQYF TGTGCCAGCGGGGGACTAGCGGCAGATACGCAGTATTTT
many TRBJ1-1 - TRBV28 13 CASSLSENTEAFF TGTGCCAGCAGTTTATCAGAGAACACTGAAGCTTTCTTT
few TRBJ2-3 TRBD1 TRBV9 15 CASSSGTGTNRPQYF TGTGCCAGCAGCTCCGGGACAGGCACCAATCGGCCCCAGTATTTT